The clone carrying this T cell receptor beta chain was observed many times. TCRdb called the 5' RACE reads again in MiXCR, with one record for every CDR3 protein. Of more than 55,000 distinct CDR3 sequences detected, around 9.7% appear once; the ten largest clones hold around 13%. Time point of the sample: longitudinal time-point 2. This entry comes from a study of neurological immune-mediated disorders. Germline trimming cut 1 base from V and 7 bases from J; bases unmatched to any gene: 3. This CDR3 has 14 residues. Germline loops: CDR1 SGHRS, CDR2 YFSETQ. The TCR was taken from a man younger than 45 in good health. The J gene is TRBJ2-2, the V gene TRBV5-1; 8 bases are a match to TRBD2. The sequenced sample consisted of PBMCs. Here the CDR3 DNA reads TGCGCCAGCAGCTTGCCAAGCGGGAGCGGGGAGCTGTTTTTT. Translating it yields CASSLPSGSGELFF.